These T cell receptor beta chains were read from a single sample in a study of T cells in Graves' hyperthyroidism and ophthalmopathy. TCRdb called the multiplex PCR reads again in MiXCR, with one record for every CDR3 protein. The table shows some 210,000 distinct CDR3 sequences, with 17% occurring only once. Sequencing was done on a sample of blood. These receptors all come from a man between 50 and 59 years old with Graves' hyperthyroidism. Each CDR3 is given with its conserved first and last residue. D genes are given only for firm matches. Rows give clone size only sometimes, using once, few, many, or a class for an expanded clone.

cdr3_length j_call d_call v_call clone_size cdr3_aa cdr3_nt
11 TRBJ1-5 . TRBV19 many CGRGRRQPQHF TGCGGCCGGGGAAGACGGCAGCCCCAGCATTTT
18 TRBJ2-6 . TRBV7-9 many CASRQVAGTFSGANVLTF TGTGCCAGCAGGCAAGTGGCGGGGACCTTCTCTGGGGCCAACGTCCTGACTTTC
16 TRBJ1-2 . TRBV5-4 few CASSLDAQGEWLGYTF TGTGCCAGCAGCTTGGATGCCCAGGGAGAGTGGTTAGGCTACACCTTC
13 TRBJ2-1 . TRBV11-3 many CASSRAMYNEQFF TGTGCCAGCAGCCGCGCTATGTACAATGAGCAGTTCTTC
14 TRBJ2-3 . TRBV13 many CASSLMSGVDTQYF TGTGCCAGCAGCTTAATGTCAGGGGTGGATACGCAGTATTTT
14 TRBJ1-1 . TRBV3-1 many CASSLSTVNTEAFF TGTGCCAGCAGTCTCTCGACAGTGAACACTGAAGCTTTCTTT
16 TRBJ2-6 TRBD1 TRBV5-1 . CASSTGGVPGANVLTF TGCGCCAGCAGTACAGGGGGCGTGCCTGGGGCCAACGTCCTGACTTTC
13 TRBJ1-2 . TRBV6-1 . CASRSTPNYGYTF TGTGCCAGCAGATCGACACCGAACTATGGCTACACCTTC
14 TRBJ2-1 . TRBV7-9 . CASWGGGRVNEQFF TGTGCCAGCTGGGGTGGGGGACGGGTGAATGAGCAGTTCTTC
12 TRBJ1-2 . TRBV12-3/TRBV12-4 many CASSLELDGYTF TGTGCCAGCAGTTTAGAGCTCGATGGCTACACCTTC
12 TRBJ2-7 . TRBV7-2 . CASSFLTGEQYF TGTGCCAGCAGCTTTCTAACGGGCGAGCAGTACTTC
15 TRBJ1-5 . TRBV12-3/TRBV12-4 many CASSFGQLIDQPQHF TGTGCCAGCAGTTTTGGGCAGTTGATCGATCAGCCCCAGCATTTT
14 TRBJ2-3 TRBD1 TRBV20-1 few CSARQGAYSDTQYF TGCAGTGCTAGACAGGGGGCATATTCAGATACGCAGTATTTT
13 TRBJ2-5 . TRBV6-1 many CASIFEGGETQYF TGTGCCAGCATCTTTGAGGGTGGGGAGACCCAGTACTTC
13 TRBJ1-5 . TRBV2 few CASSTQGGQPQHF TGTGCCAGCAGCACTCAGGGCGGGCAGCCCCAGCATTTT
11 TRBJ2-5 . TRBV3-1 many CASSQEETQYF TGTGCCAGCAGCCAGGAAGAGACCCAGTACTTC
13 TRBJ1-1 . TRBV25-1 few CASSPFVGTEAFF TGTGCCAGCAGTCCCTTTGTGGGCACTGAAGCTTTCTTT
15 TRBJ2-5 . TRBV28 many CASSLLYSSQETQYF TGTGCCAGCAGTTTACTCTACAGCAGCCAAGAGACCCAGTACTTC
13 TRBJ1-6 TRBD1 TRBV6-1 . CASQDRVDSPLHF TGTGCCAGCCAGGACAGGGTCGATTCACCCCTCCACTTT
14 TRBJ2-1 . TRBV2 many CASRPGPNYNEQFF TGTGCCAGCAGACCGGGGCCAAACTACAATGAGCAGTTCTTC
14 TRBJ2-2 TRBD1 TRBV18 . CASSRLTGSGELFF TGTGCCAGCTCCCGACTGACAGGGTCCGGGGAGCTGTTTTTT
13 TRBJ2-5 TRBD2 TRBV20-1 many CSAAGELQETQYF TGCAGTGCTGCGGGGGAGCTTCAAGAGACCCAGTACTTC
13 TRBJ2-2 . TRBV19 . CASRQSSAGELFF TGTGCCAGTAGGCAGTCCTCGGCCGGGGAGCTGTTTTTT
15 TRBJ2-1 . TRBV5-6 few CASSRGQQLYNEQFF TGTGCCAGCAGCCGTGGACAGCAACTTTACAATGAGCAGTTCTTC
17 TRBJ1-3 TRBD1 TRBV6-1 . CASSRDTGTGSGNTIYF TGTGCCAGCAGCCGTGATACTGGGACAGGCTCTGGAAACACCATATATTTT